The T cell receptor beta chain under discussion was sequenced for a study of T cell responses to AZD1222 COVID-19 vaccine. Background on the study: Pooling was applied to second doses at about 4 or about 12 weeks. Findings and limits, study-wide: Most donors were white British, females outnumbered males, and clonal diversity was possibly underestimated. Repertoires were obtained solely post-peak T cell response.

Germline V lookup: CDR1 SNHLY, CDR2 FYNNEI. The CDR3 sequence is 11 residues long. V lost 7 bases, J lost 8 bases, and 8 bases lay in between. The protocol was immunoSEQ multiplex PCR, while the TCRdb copy is restricted to in-frame clones and leaves out a portion. This table has 70,000 or so clones, roughly 91% appearing once. About this clone: Antigen unknown.

The receptor's source is an adult in good health. Sequenced here: peripheral blood, sampled on day 0 of AZD1222 vaccination. V is TRBV2 and J is TRBJ1-4; unclear D gene. The DNA for the CDR3 is TGTGCCAGCACCATGGGGGAAAAACTGTTTTTT. It is translated as CASTMGEKLFF.